Below are 29 T cell receptor beta chains sequenced from a single sample in a study of cytomegalovirus exposure and HLA in healthy donors. The PCR had 60 Vbeta and 13 Jbeta primers. Method: immunoSEQ multiplex PCR; TCRdb's copy keeps in-frame clones and lacks some. The sample consists of around 110,000 clones, 9.5% of them appearing once. Sequenced: PBMCs. The receptors here all came from a young man in good health and CMV-seronegative.

This chain joins TRBV9 and TRBJ1-2; 9 bases agree with TRBD1. This CDR3 is 15 amino acids long. CDR1 SGDLS and CDR2 YYNGEE come from the germline V gene. V gave up 4 bases and J gave up 4 bases; unmatched junction bases: 8. DNA for the CDR3: TGTGCCAGCAGCTCCAGGACAGGGGTTGGCTATGGCTACACCTTC. It is translated as CASSSRTGVGYGYTF.

This clone was counted a few times. The gene calls are TRBV6-5 and TRBJ2-7; D gene unclear. Germline CDR1 reads MNHEY; CDR2 reads SVGAGI. This CDR3 spans 14 amino acids. V was trimmed by 2 bases and J by 3 bases, leaving 11 bases between them. The CDR3 sequence: CASSYAFDFYEQYF. The CDR3 DNA reads TGTGCCAGCAGTTACGCGTTCGACTTCTACGAGCAGTACTTC.

This chain connects TRBV5-4 to TRBJ2-7; 8 nucleotides line up with TRBD1. Germline V gene sequence: CDR1 SGHNT, CDR2 YYREEE (reference sequence). The CDR3 sequence is 14 residues long. V shed 4 bases and J 6 bases; nucleotides not matched to a gene: 9. The CDR3 sequence: CASSLGQGGREQYF. In DNA form, the CDR3 reads TGTGCCAGCAGCCTCGGACAGGGAGGCCGCGAGCAGTACTTC.

The chain is built from TRBV5-6 and TRBJ1-5, with 7 bases identical to TRBD1. The CDR3 is 16 amino acids. Germline values: CDR1 SGHDT, CDR2 YYEEEE. With V trimmed by 0 bases and J by 0 bases, 3 bases remained unmatched. In nucleotides, the CDR3 is TGTGCCAGCAGCTTGGCGGGACAGAATAGCAATCAGCCCCAGCATTTT. Residues: CASSLAGQNSNQPQHF.

This clone has more than one count but fewer than ten. The chain has TRBV2 and TRBJ1-2, with 7 positions matching TRBD1. Germline V gives CDR1 SNHLY, CDR2 FYNNEI. The CDR3 has 13 residues. J lost 2 bases, V lost 5 bases, and 2 bases had no gene match. CDR3 coding DNA: TGTGCCAGCAGTCCACAGGGGAACTATGGCTACACCTTC. It translates to CASSPQGNYGYTF.

The rearrangement uses TRBV2 and TRBJ1-2; TRBD1 aligns across 7 bases. The germline gives CDR1 SNHLY, CDR2 FYNNEI. The V gene end was trimmed by 6 bases and the J gene end by 0 bases; junction bases not matched to a gene: 10. There are 16 residues in the CDR3. Written as DNA, the CDR3 is TGTGCCAGCAGCGGGACAGAGCCTCGGACTAACTATGGCTACACCTTC. Translated, it gives CASSGTEPRTNYGYTF.

The table lists this clone with a few counts. V usage is TRBV5-1 and J usage is TRBJ2-5, with TRBD1 matching over 10 bases. CDR1 and CDR2 (germline): SGHRS, YFSETQ. This CDR3 comprises 17 residues. V was pared by 0 bases and J by 5 bases, with 10 bases of the junction left unmatched. In DNA, the CDR3 is TGCGCCAGCAGCTTGGCCAGACAGGGGGCGACTGGGGAGACCCAGTACTTC. Translating it yields CASSLARQGATGETQYF.

This clone was counted only a few times. The chain couples TRBV5-4 to TRBJ2-3, with D tentatively TRBD1 (6 bases). This CDR3 is built from 14 residues. V lost 2 bases to trimming and J lost 6 bases, with 13 bases between them. The germline CDR1 and CDR2 sequences are SGHNT and YYREEE (reference sequence). The CDR3 sequence: CASSLSRGQDTQYF. CDR3 bases: TGTGCCAGCAGCTTATCTCGAGGACAGGATACGCAGTATTTT.

In this sample, this clone turned up a few times. This chain joins TRBV7-8 and TRBJ1-5, with 8 bases aligning to TRBD1. Germline V CDR1 and CDR2: SGHVS, FQNEAQ. This CDR3 contains 15 residues. V trimming: 5 bases; J trimming: 3 bases; junction bases outside the gene matches: 6. CDR3 nucleotides: TGTGCCAGCAGCGGTAGGACAGGGAACAATCAGCCCCAGCATTTT. Protein sequence: CASSGRTGNNQPQHF.

The gene calls are TRBV5-4 and TRBJ2-5; TRBD2 aligns across 9 bases. Looked up from germline, CDR1 is SGHNT and CDR2 is YYREEE (reference sequence). The CDR3 sequence is 14 residues long. V trimming: 4 bases; J trimming: 1 base; junction bases outside the gene matches: 2. In DNA, the CDR3 is TGTGCCAGCAGCCCAGCGGGAGGCCAAGAGACCCAGTACTTC. Translated, it gives CASSPAGGQETQYF.

The genes are TRBV11-2 and TRBJ2-3; possibly TRBD1 for D (6 bases). V was clipped by 1 base and J by 3 bases, with 14 bases between them. The CDR3 covers 16 residues. Per the germline V gene, CDR1 is SGHAT and CDR2 is FQNNGV. The CDR3 loop is CASSLVPGAVTDTQYF. The CDR3 DNA follows: TGTGCCAGCAGCTTAGTGCCAGGGGCTGTGACAGATACGCAGTATTTT.

V is TRBV14 and J is TRBJ2-7; D might be TRBD1 (6 bases). Per germline, CDR1 SGHDN and CDR2 FVKESK. This CDR3 is 19 amino acids long. With 1 base removed from V and 2 bases from J, the gap between germline ends came to 24 bases. The CDR3 here is CASSQGTYRVAIGPYEQYF. The CDR3 DNA follows: TGTGCCAGCAGCCAAGGTACGTACAGGGTGGCAATCGGCCCCTACGAGCAGTACTTC. The full variable domain, its missing parts supplied by reference TRBV14 and TRBJ2-7, is EAGVTQFPSHSVIEKGQTVTLRCDPISGHDNLYWYRRVMGKEIKFLLHFVKESKQDESGMPNNRFLAERTGGTYSTLKVQPAELEDSGVYFCASSQGTYRVAIGPYEQYFGPGTRLTVT.

The V call is TRBV18, the J call TRBJ1-5; D might be TRBD1 (5 bases). The CDR3 spans 16 residues. The V end was cut by 6 bases, the J end by 2 bases, with 17 bases between. CDR1 is KGHSH and CDR2 is LQKENI in the germline V gene. This chain's CDR3 is CASSGGTHRGNQPQHF. The CDR3 DNA reads as TGTGCCAGCTCGGGGGGGACCCACCGGGGCAATCAGCCCCAGCATTTT.

This clone has only a few counts. The V and J genes are TRBV5-6 and TRBJ2-7; 9 nucleotides agree with TRBD2. Germline V gene lookup returns CDR1 SGHDT and CDR2 YYEEEE. This CDR3 has 14 amino acids. V gave up 4 bases and J gave up 7 bases; unmatched junction bases: 9. CDR3 residues: CASSLLTSGGEQYF. The DNA for the CDR3 is TGTGCCAGCAGCCTCCTGACTAGCGGAGGGGAGCAGTACTTC.

V is TRBV4-1 and J is TRBJ2-4; D ambiguous. In germline, CDR1 is MGHRA, CDR2 YSYEKL. CDR3 size: 16 residues. With 4 bases removed from V and 0 bases from J, the gap between germline ends came to 13 bases. Written as DNA, the CDR3 is TGCGCCAGCAGCCCTATCTTACGCGCAGCCAAAAACATTCAGTACTTC. This sequence encodes CASSPILRAAKNIQYF.

V and J are TRBV19 and TRBJ2-3; D remains unclear. The V gene's germline CDR1 is LNHDA and CDR2 SQIVND (reference sequence). The CDR3 has 13 residues. With 2 bases removed from V and 2 bases from J, the gap between germline ends came to 5 bases. The CDR3 region has the DNA TGTGCCAGTAGTATAATCAACACAGATACGCAGTATTTT. Translation gives CASSIINTDTQYF.

This clone was seen only a few times. This sequence joins TRBV5-6 and TRBJ1-3; D is uncertain. The CDR3 has 14 residues. V was cut by 5 bases and J by 0 bases, with 9 bases left in between. From germline, CDR1 is SGHDT and CDR2 YYEEEE. The DNA for the CDR3 is TGTGCCAGCAGTCCTGGCTCCTCTGGAAACACCATATATTTT. As protein: CASSPGSSGNTIYF.

CDR3 nucleotides: TGTGCCTGGAGGAACAGTGCCGGAAACACCATATATTTT. It translates to CAWRNSAGNTIYF. The rearrangement links TRBV30 to TRBJ1-3; D call uncertain. Germline CDR1 is GTSNPN and CDR2 is SVGIG (reference sequence). The V gene lost 3 bases and the J gene lost 4 bases, with 10 bases spanning the gap. The CDR3 extends over 13 amino acids.

The chain employs TRBV19 and TRBJ1-1; 11 bases align to TRBD1. The CDR3 runs to 14 residues. Trimming cost V 6 bases and J 5 bases; bases outside gene matches: 5. CDR1 is LNHDA and CDR2 is SQIVND in the germline V gene (reference sequence). CDR3 coding DNA: TGTGCCAGTAGGACCGGGACAGGGGGAACTGAAGCTTTCTTT. Translating gives CASRTGTGGTEAFF.

V usage is TRBV4-1 and J usage is TRBJ2-5; 10 positions match TRBD2. Germline CDR1 reads MGHRA; CDR2 reads YSYEKL. CDR3 length: 16 amino acids. Trimming removed 0 bases from V and 2 bases from J; junction bases left unmatched: 3. The CDR3 DNA reads as TGCGCCAGCAGCCAAGATCAGACTAGCGGGCAAGAGACCCAGTACTTC. It is translated as CASSQDQTSGQETQYF.

This clone was seen a few times. The CDR3 sequence is CASSSYRGESGNTIYF. CDR3 in DNA: TGTGCCAGCAGTTCCTACAGGGGAGAAAGTGGAAACACCATATATTTT. The J gene is TRBJ1-3, the V gene TRBV27; 7 bases line up with TRBD1. This CDR3 has 16 amino acids. Germline CDR1 is MNHEY and CDR2 is SMNVEV (reference sequence). The V and J ends lost 4 bases and 3 bases, in that order; junction bases with no gene match: 9.

The sample holds a few counts of this clone. This chain uses TRBV7-9 with TRBJ2-7; TRBD1 is a possible D gene (6 bases). CDR1 and CDR2 (germline): SEHNR, FQNEAQ (reference sequence). V lost 1 base to trimming and J lost 7 bases, with 17 bases between them. CDR3 length: 15 amino acids. In DNA form, the CDR3 reads TGTGCCAGCAGCTTAGTGGGACACCCCGCTGGGGAGCAGTACTTC. Its protein is CASSLVGHPAGEQYF.

CDR3 sequence: CASSELDRGGNTIYF. The CDR3 coding sequence is TGTGCCAGCAGTGAACTGGACAGGGGTGGAAACACCATATATTTT. The rearrangement links TRBV6-1 to TRBJ1-3; 9 positions match TRBD1. V trimming: 2 bases; J trimming: 3 bases; junction bases outside the gene matches: 2. The CDR3 runs 15 residues. Germline values: CDR1 MNHNS, CDR2 SASEGT.

The chain employs TRBV18 and TRBJ1-1, with D tentatively TRBD1 (6 bases). This CDR3 has 12 amino acids. Germline values: CDR1 KGHSH, CDR2 LQKENI. Trimming cost V 8 bases and J 6 bases, with 13 bases left between them. In nucleotides, the CDR3 is TGTGCCAGCGGGAATAACAGGGCTGAAGCTTTCTTT. Its translation is CASGNNRAEAFF.

CDR3 residues: CSGTGGYEQYF. CDR3 DNA sequence: TGCTCCGGGACAGGGGGCTACGAGCAGTACTTC. The chain uses TRBV29-1 and TRBJ2-7; the match to TRBD1 covers 11 bases. This CDR3 contains 11 residues. CDR1 and CDR2 (germline): SQVTM, ANQGSEA.

The CDR3 coding sequence is TGCAGCGCCGAGGCGGGTACCGGGGAGCTGTTTTTT. Translation: CSAEAGTGELFF. This chain connects TRBV29-1 to TRBJ2-2, with D possibly matching TRBD2 (5 bases). Germline V gene sequence: CDR1 SQVTM, CDR2 ANQGSEA. This CDR3 comprises 12 residues. Trimming shortened V by 7 bases and J by 5 bases, and 11 bases separated the two germline ends.

In its sample, this clone was seen a few times. The sample contains more than one DNA sequence encoding this CDR3. The chain recombines TRBV6-5 with TRBJ2-5; the D gene is possibly TRBD1 (6 bases). The germline V gene encodes CDR1 MNHEY and CDR2 SVGAGI. The CDR3 length is 13 residues. Trimming stripped 6 bases from V and 5 bases from J, with 13 bases between. The CDR3 DNA reads TGTGCCAGCAGGGCAAACAGGGAGGAGACCCAGTACTTC. Translated, it gives CASRANREETQYF.

The chain carries TRBV27 and TRBJ1-1; D uncertain. The CDR3 covers 15 residues. The V gene lost 7 bases and the J gene lost 0 bases, with 15 bases spanning the gap. Looked up from germline, CDR1 is MNHEY and CDR2 is SMNVEV (reference sequence). CDR3 coding DNA: TGTGCCAGCACTTCTAAGGGAGGAATGAACACTGAAGCTTTCTTT. Translating it yields CASTSKGGMNTEAFF.

This clone was counted a few times. V usage is TRBV5-3 and J usage is TRBJ1-3, with TRBD1 as a possible D gene (5 bases). TRBV5-3 is noted as an ORF with a role that remains uncertain. The CDR3 loop spans 16 amino acids. V was shortened by 3 bases and J by 2 bases, with 15 bases between the two germline ends. The CDR3 here is CARSSLEWGAGNTIYF. In DNA, the CDR3 is TGTGCCAGAAGCTCCCTGGAATGGGGGGCTGGAAACACCATATATTTT.